Sequencing of this TCR beta chain was carried out in a study of spatial heterogeneity in lung cancer. MiXCR, run by TCRdb on the 5' RACE reads, gives a single entry per CDR3 protein. The sample holds 24,000 or so distinct CDR3 sequences, 2.5% to 4% seen once. The sample's time point: sample taken at primary tumor resection. Material for sequencing was whole RNA from tumor, nontumor lung or frozen PBMC, left unsorted. Germline V lookup: CDR1 SGHRS, CDR2 YFSETQ. The CDR3 length is 11 residues. V lost 2 bases and J lost 10, with 7 bases in between. This clonotype was counted ten times or more. The chain links TRBV5-1 to TRBJ2-1; D perhaps matches TRBD1 (5 bases). The sequences come from PBMCs, collected at surgery. The clonotype comes from a female donor with early-stage non-small cell lung cancer. Written as DNA, the CDR3 is TGCGCCAGCAGCTTAGGGGCCGAGCAGTTCTTC. This gives the protein CASSLGAEQFF.